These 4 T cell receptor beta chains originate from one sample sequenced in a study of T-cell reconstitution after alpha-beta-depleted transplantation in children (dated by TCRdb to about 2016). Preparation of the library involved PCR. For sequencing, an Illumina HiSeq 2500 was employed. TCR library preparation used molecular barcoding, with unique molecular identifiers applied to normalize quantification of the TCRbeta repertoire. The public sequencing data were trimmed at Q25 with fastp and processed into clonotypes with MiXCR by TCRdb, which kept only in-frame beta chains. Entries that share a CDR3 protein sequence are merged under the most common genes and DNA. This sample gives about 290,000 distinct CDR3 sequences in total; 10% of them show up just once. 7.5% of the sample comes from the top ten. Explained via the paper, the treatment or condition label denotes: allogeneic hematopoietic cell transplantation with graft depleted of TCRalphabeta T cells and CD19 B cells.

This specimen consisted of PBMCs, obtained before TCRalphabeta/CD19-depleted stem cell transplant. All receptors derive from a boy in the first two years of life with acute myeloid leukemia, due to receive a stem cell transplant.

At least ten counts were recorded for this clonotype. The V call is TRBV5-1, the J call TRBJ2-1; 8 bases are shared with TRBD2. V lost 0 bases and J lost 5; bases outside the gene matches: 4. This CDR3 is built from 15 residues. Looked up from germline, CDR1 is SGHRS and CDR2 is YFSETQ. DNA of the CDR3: TGCGCCAGCAGCTTGGACGCGGGGGGCCACAATGAGCAGTTCTTC. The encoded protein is CASSLDAGGHNEQFF.

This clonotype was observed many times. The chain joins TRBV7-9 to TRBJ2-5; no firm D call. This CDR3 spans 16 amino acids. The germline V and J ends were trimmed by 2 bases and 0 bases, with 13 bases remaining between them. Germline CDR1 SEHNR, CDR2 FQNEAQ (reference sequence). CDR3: CASSLFVEVYQETQYF. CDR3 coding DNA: TGTGCCAGCAGCTTATTTGTAGAAGTGTACCAAGAGACCCAGTACTTC. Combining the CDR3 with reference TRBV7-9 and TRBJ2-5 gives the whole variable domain DTGVSQNPRHKITKRGQNVTFRCDPISEHNRLYWYRQTLGQGPEFLTYFQNEAQLEKSRLLSDRFSAERPKGSFSTLEIQRTEQGDSAMYLCASSLFVEVYQETQYFGPGTRLLVL.

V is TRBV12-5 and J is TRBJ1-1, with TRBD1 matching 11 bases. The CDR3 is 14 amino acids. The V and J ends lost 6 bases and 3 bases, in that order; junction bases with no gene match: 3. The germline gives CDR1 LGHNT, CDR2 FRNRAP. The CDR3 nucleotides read TGTGCTAGTGGGGACAGGGGGCGGGACACTGAAGCTTTCTTT. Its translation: CASGDRGRDTEAFF.

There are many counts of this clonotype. The CDR3 loop reads CASSLGRGLAGKNIQYF. CDR3 coding DNA: TGTGCCAGCAGCTTAGGCCGTGGACTAGCGGGGAAAAACATTCAGTACTTC. V gene TRBV7-9 combines with J gene TRBJ2-4, with TRBD2 matching 12 bases. J gave up 4 bases and V 1 base, and 5 bases lay outside the gene matches. Germline V lookup: CDR1 SEHNR, CDR2 FQNEAQ (reference sequence). The CDR3 totals 17 residues.